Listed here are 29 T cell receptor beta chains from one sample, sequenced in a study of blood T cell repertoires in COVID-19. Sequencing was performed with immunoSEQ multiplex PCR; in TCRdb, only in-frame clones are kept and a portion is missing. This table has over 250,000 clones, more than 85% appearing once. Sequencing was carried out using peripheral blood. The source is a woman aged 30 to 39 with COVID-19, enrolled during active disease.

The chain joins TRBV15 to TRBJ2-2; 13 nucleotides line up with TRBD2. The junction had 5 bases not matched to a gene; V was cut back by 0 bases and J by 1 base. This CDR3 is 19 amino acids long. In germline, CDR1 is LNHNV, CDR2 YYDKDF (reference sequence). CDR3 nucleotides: TGTGCCACCAGCAGAGATGGCCGACTAGCGGGAGGGAACACCGGGGAGCTGTTTTTT. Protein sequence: CATSRDGRLAGGNTGELFF.

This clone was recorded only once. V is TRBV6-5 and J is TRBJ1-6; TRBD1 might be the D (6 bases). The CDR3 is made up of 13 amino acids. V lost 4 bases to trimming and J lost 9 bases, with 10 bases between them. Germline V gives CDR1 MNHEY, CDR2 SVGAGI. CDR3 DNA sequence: TGTGCCAGCAGTTTAGGCAGGGGTTCACCCCTCCACTTT. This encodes CASSLGRGSPLHF.

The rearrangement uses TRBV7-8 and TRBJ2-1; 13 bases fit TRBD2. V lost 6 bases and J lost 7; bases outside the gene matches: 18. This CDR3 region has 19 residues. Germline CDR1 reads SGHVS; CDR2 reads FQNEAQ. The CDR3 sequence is CASSDRRLAGGPERNEQFF. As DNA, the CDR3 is TGTGCCAGCAGTGATCGACGACTAGCGGGAGGCCCTGAGCGGAATGAGCAGTTCTTC.

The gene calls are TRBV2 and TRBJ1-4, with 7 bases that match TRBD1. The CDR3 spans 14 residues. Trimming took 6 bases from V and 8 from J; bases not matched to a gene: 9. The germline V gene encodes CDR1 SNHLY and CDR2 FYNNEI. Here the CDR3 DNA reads TGTGCCAGCAGCGTACAGGGGTGGAACGAAAAACTGTTTTTT. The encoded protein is CASSVQGWNEKLFF. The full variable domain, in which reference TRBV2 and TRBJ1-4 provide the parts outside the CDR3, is EPEVTQTPSHQVTQMGQEVILRCVPISNHLYFYWYRQILGQKVEFLVSFYNNEISEKSEIFDDQFSVERPDGSNFTLKIRSTKLEDSAMYFCASSVQGWNEKLFFGSGTQLSVL.

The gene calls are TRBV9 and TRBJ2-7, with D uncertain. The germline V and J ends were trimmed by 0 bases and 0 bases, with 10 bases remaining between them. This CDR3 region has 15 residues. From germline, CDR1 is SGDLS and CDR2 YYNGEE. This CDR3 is CASSVAAASSYEQYF. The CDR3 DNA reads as TGTGCCAGCAGCGTAGCGGCGGCGAGCTCCTACGAGCAGTACTTC.

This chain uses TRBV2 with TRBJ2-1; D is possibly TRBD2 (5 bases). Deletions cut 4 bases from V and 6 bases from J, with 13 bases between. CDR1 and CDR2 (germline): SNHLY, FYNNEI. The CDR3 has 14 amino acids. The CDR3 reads CASSAIPGLNEQFF. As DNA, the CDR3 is TGTGCCAGCAGTGCTATTCCAGGACTCAATGAGCAGTTCTTC. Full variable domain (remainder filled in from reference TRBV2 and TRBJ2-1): EPEVTQTPSHQVTQMGQEVILRCVPISNHLYFYWYRQILGQKVEFLVSFYNNEISEKSEIFDDQFSVERPDGSNFTLKIRSTKLEDSAMYFCASSAIPGLNEQFFGPGTRLTVL.

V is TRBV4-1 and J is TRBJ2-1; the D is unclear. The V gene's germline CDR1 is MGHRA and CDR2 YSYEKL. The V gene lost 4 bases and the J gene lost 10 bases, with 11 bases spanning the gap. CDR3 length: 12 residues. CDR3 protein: CASSLSSYEQFF. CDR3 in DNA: TGCGCCAGCAGCCTCTCCTCCTACGAGCAGTTCTTC.

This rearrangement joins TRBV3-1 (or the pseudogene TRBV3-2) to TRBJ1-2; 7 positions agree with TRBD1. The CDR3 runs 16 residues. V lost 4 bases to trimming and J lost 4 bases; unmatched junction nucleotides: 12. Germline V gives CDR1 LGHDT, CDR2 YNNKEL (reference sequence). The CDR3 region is CASSLGTPGQSYGYTF. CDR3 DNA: TGTGCCAGCAGCCTGGGGACACCGGGACAGTCCTATGGCTACACCTTC.

DNA for the CDR3: TGTGCCAGCAGCTCCCGACAGGGACGAACTGAAGCTTTCTTT. Its protein product is CASSSRQGRTEAFF. This chain joins TRBV13 and TRBJ1-1; TRBD1 matches at 7 bases. Germline trimming cut 4 bases from V and 5 bases from J; bases unmatched to any gene: 7. The CDR3 spans 14 residues. Germline CDR1 is PRHDT and CDR2 is FYEKMQ (reference sequence). Full variable domain (missing parts from reference TRBV13 and TRBJ1-1): AAGVIQSPRHLIKEKRETATLKCYPIPRHDTVYWYQQGPGQDPQFLISFYEKMQSDKGSIPDRFSAQQFSDYHSELNMSSLELGDSALYFCASSSRQGRTEAFFGQGTRLTVV.

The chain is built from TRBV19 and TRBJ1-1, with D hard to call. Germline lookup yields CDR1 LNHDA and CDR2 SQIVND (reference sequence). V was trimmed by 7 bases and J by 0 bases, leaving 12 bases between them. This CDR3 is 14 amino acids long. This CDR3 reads CASKVQSMNTEAFF. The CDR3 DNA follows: TGTGCCAGTAAGGTACAGTCCATGAACACTGAAGCTTTCTTT.

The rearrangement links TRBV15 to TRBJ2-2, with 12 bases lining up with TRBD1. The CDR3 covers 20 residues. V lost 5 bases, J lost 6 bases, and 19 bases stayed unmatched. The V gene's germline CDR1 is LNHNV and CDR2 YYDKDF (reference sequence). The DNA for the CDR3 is TGTGCCACCAGCTCCATTACCGACCTTAGGGACAGGGGGCATCCCGGGGAGCTGTTTTTT. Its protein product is CATSSITDLRDRGHPGELFF.

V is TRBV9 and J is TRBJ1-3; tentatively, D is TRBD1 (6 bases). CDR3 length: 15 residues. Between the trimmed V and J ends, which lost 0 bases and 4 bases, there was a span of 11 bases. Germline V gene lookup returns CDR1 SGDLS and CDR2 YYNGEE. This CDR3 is CASSVGPGQGNTIYF. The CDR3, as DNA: TGTGCCAGCAGCGTAGGACCCGGACAGGGAAACACCATATATTTT.

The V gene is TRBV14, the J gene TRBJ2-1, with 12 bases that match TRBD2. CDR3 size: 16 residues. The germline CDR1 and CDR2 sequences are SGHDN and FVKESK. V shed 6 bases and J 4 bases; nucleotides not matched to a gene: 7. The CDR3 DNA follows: TGTGCCAGCAGGCGCACCGGGACTAGCGGGTACAATGAGCAGTTCTTC. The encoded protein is CASRRTGTSGYNEQFF.

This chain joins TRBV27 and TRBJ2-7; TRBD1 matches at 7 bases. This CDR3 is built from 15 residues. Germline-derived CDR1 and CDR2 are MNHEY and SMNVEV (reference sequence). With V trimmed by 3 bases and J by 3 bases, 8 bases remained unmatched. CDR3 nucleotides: TGTGCCAGCAGTTTTGGACGGACAGGAGACTACGAGCAGTACTTC. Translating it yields CASSFGRTGDYEQYF.

CDR3 region: CASSSGLADITDTQYF. The CDR3, as DNA: TGTGCCAGCAGCTCGGGACTAGCGGATATCACAGATACGCAGTATTTT. The chain has TRBV9 and TRBJ2-3, with TRBD2 identical over 11 bases. The CDR3 sequence is 16 residues long. Trimming took 4 bases from V and 2 from J; bases not matched to a gene: 6. Germline values: CDR1 SGDLS, CDR2 YYNGEE.

CDR3 coding DNA: TGTGCCAGTAGTGTCGGGGAGTCCTACGAGCAGTACTTC. Translated: CASSVGESYEQYF. The rearrangement uses TRBV19 and TRBJ2-7, with D tentatively TRBD2 (5 bases). This CDR3 comprises 13 residues. V lost 5 bases and J 1 base, leaving 9 bases between the germline ends. Germline CDR1 reads LNHDA; CDR2 reads SQIVND (reference sequence).

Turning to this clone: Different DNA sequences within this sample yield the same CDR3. CDR3 nucleotide sequence: TGTGCCAGCAGTTTACGGACTGAAGCTTTCTTT. Translation gives CASSLRTEAFF. This sequence joins TRBV12-3 or TRBV12-4 and TRBJ1-1; no reliable D call. V gave up 2 bases and J gave up 5 bases, with 3 bases separating them. The CDR3 is 11 residues long.

The CDR3 sequence is CASSSSRGTEAFF. For the CDR3, the DNA is TGTGCCAGCAGTAGCAGTCGGGGCACTGAAGCTTTCTTT. V is TRBV6-5 and J is TRBJ1-1; D is undetermined. Trimming pared 5 bases from V and 4 bases from J, leaving 11 bases between. Germline V CDR1 and CDR2: MNHEY, SVGAGI. The CDR3 contains 13 residues.

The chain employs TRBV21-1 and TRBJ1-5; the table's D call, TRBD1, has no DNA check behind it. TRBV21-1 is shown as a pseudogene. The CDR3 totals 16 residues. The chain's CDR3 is CASSKERTGMNQPQHF. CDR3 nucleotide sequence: TGTGCCAGCAGCAAAGAAAGGACAGGGATGAATCAGCCCCAGCATTTT.

The CDR3 loop reads CASSTGNSHQPQHF. Written as DNA, the CDR3 is TGTGCCAGTAGTACCGGGAACTCTCATCAGCCCCAGCATTTT. This chain links TRBV19 with TRBJ1-5; D is uncertain. Per germline, CDR1 LNHDA and CDR2 SQIVND (reference sequence). This CDR3 is built from 14 residues. Trimming removed 4 bases from V and 5 bases from J, with 12 bases in between.

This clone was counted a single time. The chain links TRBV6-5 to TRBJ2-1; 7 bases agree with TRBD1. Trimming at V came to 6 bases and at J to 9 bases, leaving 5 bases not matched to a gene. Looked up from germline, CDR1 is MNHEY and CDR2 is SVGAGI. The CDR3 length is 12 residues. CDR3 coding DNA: TGTGCCAGCAGCCTCCCAGGGGGTGAGCAGTTCTTC. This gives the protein CASSLPGGEQFF.

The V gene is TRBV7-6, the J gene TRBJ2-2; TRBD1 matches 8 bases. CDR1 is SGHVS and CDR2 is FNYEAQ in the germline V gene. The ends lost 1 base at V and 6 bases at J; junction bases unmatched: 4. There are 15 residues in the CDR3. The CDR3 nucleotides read TGTGCCAGCAGCTTAGAACAGGGGGGAGCCGGGGAGCTGTTTTTT. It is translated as CASSLEQGGAGELFF. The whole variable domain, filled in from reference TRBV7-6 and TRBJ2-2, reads GAGVSQSPRYKVTKRGQDVALRCDPISGHVSLYWYRQALGQGPEFLTYFNYEAQQDKSGLPNDRFSAERPEGSISTLTIQRTEQRDSAMYRCASSLEQGGAGELFFGEGSRLTVL.

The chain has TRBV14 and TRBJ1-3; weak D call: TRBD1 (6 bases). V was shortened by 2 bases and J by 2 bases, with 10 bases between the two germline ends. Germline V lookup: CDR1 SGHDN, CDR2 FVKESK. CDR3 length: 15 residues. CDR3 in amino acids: CASSQQGFTGNTIYF. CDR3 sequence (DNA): TGTGCCAGCAGCCAACAGGGGTTTACTGGAAACACCATATATTTT.

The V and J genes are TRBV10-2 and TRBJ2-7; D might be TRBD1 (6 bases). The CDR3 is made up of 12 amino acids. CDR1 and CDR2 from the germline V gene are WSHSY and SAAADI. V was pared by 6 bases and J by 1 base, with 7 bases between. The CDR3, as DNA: TGCGCCAGCAGCGGACAGTCCTACGAGCAGTACTTC. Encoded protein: CASSGQSYEQYF.

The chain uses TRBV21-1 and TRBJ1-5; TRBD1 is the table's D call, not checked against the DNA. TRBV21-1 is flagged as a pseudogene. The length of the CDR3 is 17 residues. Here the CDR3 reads CASSKVGATYSNQPQHF. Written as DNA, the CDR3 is TGTGCCAGCAGCAAAGTGGGCGCAACCTATAGCAATCAGCCCCAGCATTTT.

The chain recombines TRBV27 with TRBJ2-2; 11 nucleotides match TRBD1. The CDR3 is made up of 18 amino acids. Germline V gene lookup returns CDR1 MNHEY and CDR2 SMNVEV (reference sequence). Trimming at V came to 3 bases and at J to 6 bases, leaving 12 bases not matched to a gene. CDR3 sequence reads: CASSFYGTGGTFAGELFF. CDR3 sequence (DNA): TGTGCCAGCAGTTTCTACGGGACAGGGGGGACCTTTGCCGGGGAGCTGTTTTTT.

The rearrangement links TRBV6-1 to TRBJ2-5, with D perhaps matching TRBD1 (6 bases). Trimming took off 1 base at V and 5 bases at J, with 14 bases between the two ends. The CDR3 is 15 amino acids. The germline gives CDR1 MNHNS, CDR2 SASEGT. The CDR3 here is CASSEVTGRGETQYF. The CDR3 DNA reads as TGTGCCAGCAGTGAAGTGACAGGCCGAGGGGAGACCCAGTACTTC.

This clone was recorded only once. The chain's CDR3 is CASPSDRPPGYTF. The CDR3, as DNA: TGTGCCAGCCCTTCGGACAGGCCGCCTGGCTACACCTTC. V gene TRBV21-1 combines with J gene TRBJ1-2; the table's TRBD1 call for D was not verified on the DNA. TRBV21-1 is marked as a pseudogene. CDR3 length: 13 amino acids.

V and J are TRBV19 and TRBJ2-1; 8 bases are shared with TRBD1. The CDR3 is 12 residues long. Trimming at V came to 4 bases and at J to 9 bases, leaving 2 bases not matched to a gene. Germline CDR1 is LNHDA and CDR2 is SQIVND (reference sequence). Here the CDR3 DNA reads TGTGCCAGTAGTAAACAGGGGGTTGAGCAGTTCTTC. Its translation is CASSKQGVEQFF.